This T cell receptor beta chain is drawn from a study of T cells in Graves' hyperthyroidism and ophthalmopathy. Findings and limits, study-wide: With a median lead of roughly 6.2 months before onset, the model predicted ophthalmopathy.

Thyroid ultrasound, orbital computed tomography, clinical symptoms, and serum thyroxine and TRAb underpinned diagnoses. For this clonotype: Its antigen is as yet unknown.

The investigators amplified TCR beta CDR3 regions from RNA transcripts. Using the HTBI primer set, a first-round RT-PCR was run on the TCR CDR3. TCRdb used MiXCR to reprocess the multiplex PCR reads, holding one entry per CDR3 protein. The sample records under 800,000 distinct CDR3 sequences, approximately 15% being singletons. This CDR3 spans 20 amino acids. CDR1 and CDR2 from the germline V gene are MNHEY and SVGEGT. The V and J ends lost 8 bases and 9 bases, in that order; junction bases with no gene match: 29. The source of this sequence is a young woman with Graves' hyperthyroidism. Material: blood. The chain links TRBV6-2 or TRBV6-3 to TRBJ2-1; 9 bases fit TRBD2. Here the CDR3 reads CASEATGSGSREWNLLEQFF. CDR3 nucleotides: TGTGCCAGCGAAGCCACGGGTAGCGGGAGCCGGGAGTGGAATCTACTTGAGCAGTTCTTC.